This TCR beta chain was sequenced for a study of T-cell reconstitution after alpha-beta-depleted transplantation in children. General study findings and limits: T-cell numbers and diversity one year post-transplant derived largely from freshly generated T cells.

The CDR3 runs to 16 residues. V was trimmed by 4 bases and J by 6 bases, leaving 19 bases between them. Molecular barcoding with unique molecular identifiers was used for the TCRbeta library. TCRdb recomputed calls from the PCR reads with MiXCR, one row per CDR3 protein. Of about 97,000 distinct CDR3 sequences listed, approximately 8% were seen once; the top ten hold over 15%. This clonotype was seen repeatedly, ten times or more. Its antigen remains unidentified. This chain links TRBV12-3 or TRBV12-4 with TRBJ2-1, with D perhaps matching TRBD2 (6 bases). The sequence was collected from a boy between 2 and 10 years old with acute lymphoblastic leukemia, due to receive a stem cell transplant. The sequenced sample was PBMCs, obtained before TCRalphabeta/CD19-depleted stem cell transplant. Here the CDR3 DNA reads TGTGCCAGCAGTTCCCCTTTCGGGGGAGATCTCAATGAGCAGTTCTTC. Translation gives CASSSPFGGDLNEQFF.